The 32 T cell receptor beta chains below come from one sample, sequenced in a study of OX40 agonist ivuxolimab in advanced cancers. Measured with immunoSEQ multiplex PCR; TCRdb has only the in-frame clones, and not every one. The profile shows tens of thousands of clones, around four fifths of them singletons. The source was CD4+ or CD8+ T cells sorted from blood, collected in a trial of the OX40 agonist ivuxolimab. Source of these receptors: an adult with an advanced solid tumor such as melanoma, head and neck, liver or kidney cancer.

V usage is TRBV30 and J usage is TRBJ2-1; 8 bases align to TRBD1. Germline lookup yields CDR1 GTSNPN and CDR2 SVGIG (reference sequence). The ends lost 5 bases at V and 5 bases at J; junction bases unmatched: 23. The CDR3 covers 19 residues. The CDR3 loop reads CAWALSGGPRHAKNNEQFF. CDR3 DNA: TGTGCCTGGGCCTTATCAGGGGGCCCACGCCACGCAAAAAACAATGAGCAGTTCTTC.

This clone was recorded only once. Given the absence of the conserved phenylalanine or tryptophan at the CDR3 end, a read error is likely. Because the CDR3's place on the DNA is in doubt, the DNA is left out and the CDR3 is given as listed by TCRdb. The V call is TRBV30, the J call TRBJ2-7; TRBD1 is the table's D call and was not checked against the DNA. Including both end residues, the CDR3 is 11 amino acids long. Germline-derived CDR1 and CDR2 are GTSNPN and SVGIG (reference sequence). CDR3: CAWSSGQLRYL.

The CDR3 region is CASAGGLTDTQYF. The CDR3 DNA reads as TGTGCCAGCGCGGGGGGTCTCACAGATACGCAGTATTTT. The rearrangement joins TRBV6-1 to TRBJ2-3; 8 nucleotides line up with TRBD2. J lost 2 bases, V lost 8 bases, and 3 bases had no gene match. Germline CDR1 is MNHNS and CDR2 is SASEGT. The CDR3 is 13 residues long.

The V call is TRBV6-5, the J call TRBJ2-7; D call uncertain. The CDR3 extends over 13 amino acids. V gave up 5 bases and J gave up 3 bases, with 11 bases separating them. From germline, CDR1 is MNHEY and CDR2 SVGAGI. CDR3 residues: CASSPGRLYEQYF. Written as DNA, the CDR3 is TGTGCCAGCAGTCCAGGACGGCTCTACGAGCAGTACTTC.

V gene TRBV19 combines with J gene TRBJ1-1, with D maybe TRBD1 (6 bases). Trimming shortened V by 4 bases and J by 3 bases, and 9 bases separated the two germline ends. Germline-derived CDR1 and CDR2 are LNHDA and SQIVND (reference sequence). CDR3 length: 13 residues. In nucleotides, the CDR3 is TGTGCCAGTAGTACAGGGGCCTACACTGAAGCTTTCTTT. Amino acids: CASSTGAYTEAFF.

The rearrangement joins TRBV28 to TRBJ2-7; 8 nucleotides align to TRBD2. CDR3 length equals 13 residues. From germline, CDR1 is MDHEN and CDR2 SYDVKM. Unmatched junction bases numbered 5, after V lost 3 bases and J lost 7 bases. This chain's CDR3 is CASSFLGREEQYF. The CDR3, as DNA: TGTGCCAGCAGTTTCCTCGGGAGGGAAGAGCAGTACTTC.

In this sample, this clone turned up once. The rearrangement links TRBV7-8 to TRBJ1-2; D is perhaps TRBD1 (5 bases). Germline V gene sequence: CDR1 SGHVS, CDR2 FQNEAQ. With 5 bases removed from V and 2 bases from J, the gap between germline ends came to 18 bases. The CDR3 consists of 16 residues. The CDR3 DNA reads as TGTGCCAGCAGCCTAACTCATGGGACCGCGAACTATGGCTACACCTTC. Encoded protein: CASSLTHGTANYGYTF.

The genes are TRBV9 and TRBJ2-1; D may be TRBD1 (5 bases). This CDR3 has 15 amino acids. CDR1 is SGDLS and CDR2 is YYNGEE in the germline V gene. The V end was cut by 0 bases, the J end by 5 bases, with 12 bases between. The CDR3 coding sequence is TGTGCCAGCAGCGTAGATGGCCAGGGCCACAATGAGCAGTTCTTC. Translating it yields CASSVDGQGHNEQFF.

This chain connects TRBV5-4 to TRBJ2-5, with 14 bases lining up with TRBD2. CDR1 is SGHNT and CDR2 is YYREEE in the germline V gene (reference sequence). J gave up 6 bases and V 4 bases, and 11 bases lay outside the gene matches. CDR3 size: 17 residues. The CDR3, as DNA: TGTGCCAGCAGCCCGGGACTAGCGGGAGTACTGGGGAAGACCCAGTACTTC. Protein: CASSPGLAGVLGKTQYF.

This clone was recorded only once. The chain joins TRBV7-2 to TRBJ1-1; a weak D match, TRBD1 (6 bases). From germline, CDR1 is SGHTA and CDR2 FQGNSA. The CDR3 has 17 amino acids. The germline V and J ends were trimmed by 5 bases and 5 bases, with 24 bases remaining between them. CDR3 bases: TGTGCCAGCAGCCTAAGTTTTTTTGGGGGCCCATATACTGAAGCTTTCTTT. It codes for CASSLSFFGGPYTEAFF. The entire variable domain, with the rest obtained from reference TRBV7-2 and TRBJ1-1, is as follows: GAGVSQSPSNKVTEKGKDVELRCDPISGHTALYWYRQSLGQGLEFLIYFQGNSAPDKSGLPSDRFSAERTGGSVSTLTIQRTQQEDSAVYLCASSLSFFGGPYTEAFFGQGTRLTVV.

A single count supports this clone. The V call is TRBV14, the J call TRBJ1-4; D ambiguous. CDR3 size: 13 residues. Deletions cut 0 bases from V and 8 bases from J, with 7 bases between. CDR1 is SGHDN and CDR2 is FVKESK in the germline V gene. The CDR3 DNA reads TGTGCCAGCAGCCAAGATCTGGAGGAAAAACTGTTTTTT. It encodes CASSQDLEEKLFF. Looking up the rest from reference TRBV14 and TRBJ1-4 gives the full variable domain: EAGVTQFPSHSVIEKGQTVTLRCDPISGHDNLYWYRRVMGKEIKFLLHFVKESKQDESGMPNNRFLAERTGGTYSTLKVQPAELEDSGVYFCASSQDLEEKLFFGSGTQLSVL.

As regards this clone: At one end, the junction sequence differs from germline, possibly due to a read error. The chain has TRBV7-7 and TRBJ2-1, with 8 bases fitting TRBD1. There are 19 residues in the CDR3. Germline lookup yields CDR1 SSHAT and CDR2 FNYEAQ (reference sequence). The CDR3 DNA is TGTGCTAGCAGCCCGGACAGGGCAGATAGCGGAAGCTCCTACAATGAGCAGTTCTTC. Translation gives CASSPDRADSGSSYNEQFF.

The chain is built from TRBV11-2 and TRBJ2-7; TRBD1 might be the D (5 bases). Trimming left V 5 bases short and J 0 bases short, with 11 bases between. In germline, CDR1 is SGHAT, CDR2 FQNNGV. The CDR3 totals 14 residues. In DNA, the CDR3 is TGTGCCAGCAGCCCGACAGTCCGCTCCTACGAGCAGTACTTC. This translates into CASSPTVRSYEQYF.

This chain uses TRBV2 with TRBJ1-1; D call uncertain. From germline, CDR1 is SNHLY and CDR2 FYNNEI. V was pared by 7 bases and J by 4 bases, with 13 bases between. The CDR3 runs 13 residues. CDR3 sequence: CASKGILGTEAFF. The CDR3 nucleotides are TGTGCCAGCAAGGGAATACTGGGCACTGAAGCTTTCTTT.

This clone was observed once. The chain carries TRBV2 and TRBJ1-1; maybe TRBD1 (5 bases). V shed 7 bases and J shed 2 bases, with 11 bases lying between them. The CDR3 is made up of 13 amino acids. The germline CDR1 and CDR2 sequences are SNHLY and FYNNEI. This chain's CDR3 is CASTRGENTEAFF. The CDR3 nucleotides are TGTGCCAGCACGAGAGGGGAAAACACTGAAGCTTTCTTT.

The V and J genes are TRBV6-1 and TRBJ1-5; D uncertain. Germline loops: CDR1 MNHNS, CDR2 SASEGT. The CDR3 spans 15 residues. V lost 3 bases and J 0 bases, leaving 9 bases between the germline ends. In DNA form, the CDR3 reads TGTGCCAGCAGTGAGGCGACTACTAGCAATCAGCCCCAGCATTTT. Translation gives CASSEATTSNQPQHF.

This clone was detected only once. The chain carries TRBV7-9 and TRBJ1-2; 7 nucleotides match TRBD1. The CDR3 consists of 18 residues. Germline CDR1 reads SEHNR; CDR2 reads FQNEAQ (reference sequence). V was pared by 2 bases and J by 4 bases, with 16 bases of the junction left unmatched. For the CDR3, the DNA is TGTGCCAGCAGCTTATCCGGACAGGACCCAGACGGATCCTATGGCTACACCTTC. It yields the protein CASSLSGQDPDGSYGYTF.

On this clone: The identical CDR3 is also encoded by other nucleotide sequences in the sample. The V gene is TRBV6-6, the J gene TRBJ1-2, with 9 bases that match TRBD1. V gave up 6 bases and J gave up 4 bases; unmatched junction bases: 6. The CDR3 is 14 amino acids. Germline V gene data show CDR1 as MNHNY and CDR2 as SVGAGI (reference sequence). DNA of the CDR3: TGTGCCAGCAGCTCGGGACAGGGAGGCTATGGCTACACCTTC. Amino acids: CASSSGQGGYGYTF.

The genes are TRBV2 and TRBJ2-3, with 10 bases identical to TRBD1. This CDR3 is built from 14 residues. CDR1 SNHLY and CDR2 FYNNEI come from the germline V gene. The V and J ends lost 6 bases and 5 bases, in that order; junction bases with no gene match: 5. CDR3 sequence: CASSAGQGGDTQYF. The CDR3 region has the DNA TGTGCCAGCAGCGCCGGACAGGGGGGAGATACGCAGTATTTT. Together with reference TRBV2 and TRBJ2-3, the CDR3 gives the full variable domain: EPEVTQTPSHQVTQMGQEVILRCVPISNHLYFYWYRQILGQKVEFLVSFYNNEISEKSEIFDDQFSVERPDGSNFTLKIRSTKLEDSAMYFCASSAGQGGDTQYFGPGTRLTVL.

In DNA form, the CDR3 reads TGTGCCAGCAGGCCCGGGACCCCTTATCAGCCCCAGCATTTT. Its translation is CASRPGTPYQPQHF. The rearrangement links TRBV27 to TRBJ1-5; D may be TRBD1 (5 bases). CDR1 is MNHEY and CDR2 is SMNVEV in the germline V gene (reference sequence). V gave up 6 bases and J gave up 5 bases, with 14 bases separating them. This CDR3 region has 14 residues.

This chain connects TRBV28 to TRBJ1-1, with TRBD1 matching 7 bases. With 5 bases clipped from V and 6 bases from J, the junction kept 6 bases outside the gene matches. CDR3 length: 13 amino acids. CDR1 MDHEN and CDR2 SYDVKM come from the germline V gene. For the CDR3, the DNA is TGTGCCAGCAGTCCACAGGGGACCCCTGAAGCTTTCTTT. As protein: CASSPQGTPEAFF.

This clone has a handful of counts. The chain carries TRBV11-2 and TRBJ1-1, with 9 bases aligning to TRBD1. V shed 3 bases and J 1 base; nucleotides not matched to a gene: 9. The germline V gene has CDR1 SGHAT and CDR2 FQNNGV. The CDR3 is 17 residues long. The CDR3 DNA follows: TGTGCCAGCAGCTTCGCGGGGACAGGGCGGTGGAACACTGAAGCTTTCTTT. It yields the protein CASSFAGTGRWNTEAFF.

This chain joins TRBV4-2 and TRBJ2-5; 7 bases are shared with TRBD2. This CDR3 has 16 residues. The ends lost 5 bases at V and 2 bases at J; junction bases unmatched: 11. CDR1 LGHNA and CDR2 YNFKEQ come from the germline V gene. CDR3 sequence reads: CASSFSSGELQETQYF. CDR3 nucleotide sequence: TGTGCCAGCAGCTTCTCCAGCGGGGAACTTCAAGAGACCCAGTACTTC.

The chain employs TRBV27 and TRBJ2-1; 8 nucleotides align to TRBD2. The trim removed 3 bases at V and 10 bases at J, leaving 8 bases unmatched. This CDR3 has 14 amino acids. Germline lookup yields CDR1 MNHEY and CDR2 SMNVEV (reference sequence). The CDR3 region has the DNA TGTGCCAGCAGTTTGGCAGCGGGAGTGGGGGAGCAGTTCTTC. The encoded protein is CASSLAAGVGEQFF.

The chain couples TRBV30 to TRBJ1-3; a possible D gene is TRBD1 (5 bases). This CDR3 has 16 residues. Germline V CDR1 and CDR2: GTSNPN, SVGIG (reference sequence). With 1 base removed from V and 1 base from J, the gap between germline ends came to 14 bases. This CDR3 reads CAWSEGASGSGNTIYF. The DNA for the CDR3 is TGTGCCTGGAGTGAAGGGGCCTCTGGGTCTGGAAACACCATATATTTT.

This chain uses TRBV5-1 with TRBJ2-7; no definite D call. Germline V CDR1 and CDR2: SGHRS, YFSETQ. The V end was cut by 2 bases, the J end by 3 bases, with 9 bases between. The CDR3 is 13 amino acids. This CDR3 reads CASSFLSDYEQYF. The CDR3 bases are TGCGCCAGCAGCTTTTTAAGTGACTACGAGCAGTACTTC.

The rearrangement uses TRBV5-1 and TRBJ2-1, with D maybe TRBD1 (6 bases). Between the trimmed V and J ends, which lost 2 bases and 5 bases, there was a span of 11 bases. The CDR3 runs to 14 residues. Germline CDR1 SGHRS, CDR2 YFSETQ. The CDR3, as DNA: TGCGCCAGCAGCTTTCAGGACAGCAACAATGAGCAGTTCTTC. Translation: CASSFQDSNNEQFF.

This chain uses TRBV6-6 with TRBJ1-5; D gene unclear. Trimming shortened V by 8 bases and J by 2 bases, and 7 bases separated the two germline ends. The V gene's germline CDR1 is MNHNY and CDR2 SVGAGI (reference sequence). The CDR3 is 12 amino acids. In DNA, the CDR3 is TGTGCCAGCTGGGCGGGCAATCAGCCCCAGCATTTT. Amino acid sequence: CASWAGNQPQHF.

In DNA, the CDR3 is TGTGCCAGCAGCACTGGGACAGGGGTAACCGGGGAGCTGTTTTTT. Translated, it gives CASSTGTGVTGELFF. The chain links TRBV9 to TRBJ2-2, with 10 bases fitting TRBD1. The CDR3 length is 15 residues. Germline-derived CDR1 and CDR2 are SGDLS and YYNGEE. V gave up 4 bases and J gave up 5 bases; unmatched junction bases: 5.

This clone was counted a single time. The chain carries TRBV5-6 and TRBJ2-3; 12 bases align to TRBD2. Germline-derived CDR1 and CDR2 are SGHDT and YYEEEE. J gave up 4 bases and V 4 bases, and 7 bases lay outside the gene matches. The CDR3 totals 16 residues. CDR3 DNA: TGTGCCAGCAGCATTCCTAGCGGGGGGGCCTCAGATACGCAGTATTTT. Translated: CASSIPSGGASDTQYF.

The chain is built from TRBV11-3 and TRBJ2-5; D possibly matches TRBD1 or TRBD2 (5 bases each). Germline V gene data show CDR1 as SGHNT and CDR2 as YENEEA. Between the trimmed V and J ends, which lost 5 bases and 1 base, there was a span of 14 bases. This CDR3 comprises 15 residues. The CDR3 region is CASSRGTSSQETQYF. CDR3 DNA: TGTGCCAGCAGCAGAGGGACCAGCTCCCAAGAGACCCAGTACTTC. The variable domain in full, completed from reference TRBV11-3 and TRBJ2-5, reads EAGVVQSPRYKIIEKKQPVAFWCNPISGHNTLYWYLQNLGQGPELLIRYENEEAVDDSQLPKDRFSAERLKGVDSTLKIQPAELGDSAVYLCASSRGTSSQETQYFGPGTRLLVL.

The chain couples TRBV5-1 to TRBJ1-1; no reliable D call. Germline CDR1 SGHRS, CDR2 YFSETQ. This CDR3 has 15 amino acids. The germline V and J ends were trimmed by 6 bases and 0 bases, with 15 bases remaining between them. CDR3 nucleotide sequence: TGCGCCAGCAATCAGCAGGAGGGAGTGAACACTGAAGCTTTCTTT. Its protein product is CASNQQEGVNTEAFF.